A single sample is the source of the 6 T cell receptor beta chains below, sequenced in a study of technical replicates of blood from a few donors (TCRdb year 2017). The method behind the library was the immunoSEQ multiplex PCR assay. TCRdb carries this immuneACCESS record with in-frame sequences only. Its versions omit some clonotypes, under half of them owing to an unresolved V gene in the studies checked, with the rest unexplained. Across this sample there are over 90,000 clones, with approximately 96% seen only once. The biggest ten clones account for 0.36% of the sample. The sequenced material came from T cells isolated from PBMCs. The receptors were gathered from a human donor in good health.

DNA of the CDR3: TGCGCCAGCAGTGAGTCTACCGGGATCGGCGAGACCCAGTACTTC. It specifies CASSESTGIGETQYF. This sequence joins TRBV10-2 and TRBJ2-5; TRBD2 might be the D (5 bases). V was shortened by 0 bases and J by 5 bases, with 13 bases between the two germline ends. CDR1 is WSHSY and CDR2 is SAAADI in the germline V gene. CDR3 length: 15 amino acids.

The chain combines TRBV27 with TRBJ2-3; unclear D gene. Trimming shortened V by 1 base and J by 2 bases, and 4 bases separated the two germline ends. CDR1 is MNHEY and CDR2 is SMNVEV in the germline V gene (reference sequence). This CDR3 has 13 amino acids. The CDR3 sequence is CASSLYITDTQYF. The CDR3 nucleotides read TGTGCCAGCAGTTTATACATCACAGATACGCAGTATTTT.

J is TRBJ2-6 and V is TRBV27; the D is unclear. The CDR3 extends over 16 amino acids. V was shortened by 7 bases and J by 0 bases, with 13 bases between the two germline ends. Germline loops: CDR1 MNHEY, CDR2 SMNVEV (reference sequence). As DNA, the CDR3 is TGTGCCAGCATGCGGCCAGCTCTCTCTGGGGCCAACGTCCTGACTTTC. This gives the protein CASMRPALSGANVLTF.

The CDR3 sequence: CASLQGANLNTEAFF. The CDR3 nucleotides read TGCGCCAGCCTCCAGGGGGCCAACCTTAACACTGAAGCTTTCTTT. This chain links TRBV5-1 with TRBJ1-1; 8 nucleotides match TRBD1. With 7 bases clipped from V and 2 bases from J, the junction kept 10 bases outside the gene matches. This CDR3 is built from 15 residues. CDR1 is SGHRS and CDR2 is YFSETQ in the germline V gene. Combining the CDR3 with reference TRBV5-1 and TRBJ1-1 gives the whole variable domain KAGVTQTPRYLIKTRGQQVTLSCSPISGHRSVSWYQQTPGQGLQFLFEYFSETQRNKGNFPGRFSGRQFSNSRSEMNVSTLELGDSALYLCASLQGANLNTEAFFGQGTRLTVV.

The chain recombines TRBV12-5 with TRBJ2-3, with 10 bases lining up with TRBD2. The ends lost 2 bases at V and 1 base at J; junction bases unmatched: 3. The CDR3 extends over 16 amino acids. Germline CDR1 is LGHNT and CDR2 is FRNRAP. As DNA, the CDR3 is TGTGCTAGTGGTTTGCCGGGACTAGCGCGCACAGATACGCAGTATTTT. This codes for CASGLPGLARTDTQYF.

This clone has just a few counts. V and J are TRBV18 and TRBJ2-7; 9 nucleotides line up with TRBD2. The CDR3 runs 15 residues. CDR1 is KGHSH, CDR2 LQKENI, per germline. V lost 2 bases, J lost 2 bases, and 4 bases stayed unmatched. CDR3 amino acids: CASSPETSGPYEQYF. The CDR3 DNA sequence: TGTGCCAGCTCACCAGAGACTAGCGGCCCCTACGAGCAGTACTTC. The whole variable domain, filled in from reference TRBV18 and TRBJ2-7, reads NAGVMQNPRHLVRRRGQEARLRCSPMKGHSHVYWYRQLPEEGLKFMVYLQKENIIDESGMPKERFSAEFPKEGPSILRIQQVVRGDSAAYFCASSPETSGPYEQYFGPGTRLTVT.